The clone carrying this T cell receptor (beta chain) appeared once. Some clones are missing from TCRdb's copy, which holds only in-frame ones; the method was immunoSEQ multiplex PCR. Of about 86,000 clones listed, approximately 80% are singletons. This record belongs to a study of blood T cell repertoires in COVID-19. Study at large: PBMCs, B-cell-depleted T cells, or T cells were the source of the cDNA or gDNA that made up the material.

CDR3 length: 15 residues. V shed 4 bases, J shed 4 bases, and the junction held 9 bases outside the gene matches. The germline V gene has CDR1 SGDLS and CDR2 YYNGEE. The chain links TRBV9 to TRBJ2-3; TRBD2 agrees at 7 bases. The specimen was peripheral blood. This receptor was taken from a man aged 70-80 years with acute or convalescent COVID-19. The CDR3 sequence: CASSPLGGGADTQYF. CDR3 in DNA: TGTGCCAGCAGCCCCCTCGGGGGAGGGGCAGATACGCAGTATTTT.